This TCR beta chain was obtained from a study of blood T cell repertoires in COVID-19. The Seattle patients joined while their infection was active and were tracked longitudinally afterward. With 4 bases removed from V and 5 bases from J, the gap between germline ends came to 17 bases. CDR1 and CDR2 from the germline V gene are MGHRA and YSYEKL. The CDR3 extends over 15 amino acids. Using immunoSEQ multiplex PCR, the repertoire was profiled, and TCRdb retains in-frame clones only, with some absent. The sample records more than 350,000 clones, about 90% being singletons. The source material was peripheral blood. This TCR was sampled from a woman in her twenties or thirties with COVID-19, enrolled during active disease. V is TRBV4-1 and J is TRBJ2-5; a weak D match, TRBD1 (5 bases). Written as DNA, the CDR3 is TGCGCCAGCAGCCGGCAGGACACCTCTAGGGAGACCCAGTACTTC. Its protein product is CASSRQDTSRETQYF.